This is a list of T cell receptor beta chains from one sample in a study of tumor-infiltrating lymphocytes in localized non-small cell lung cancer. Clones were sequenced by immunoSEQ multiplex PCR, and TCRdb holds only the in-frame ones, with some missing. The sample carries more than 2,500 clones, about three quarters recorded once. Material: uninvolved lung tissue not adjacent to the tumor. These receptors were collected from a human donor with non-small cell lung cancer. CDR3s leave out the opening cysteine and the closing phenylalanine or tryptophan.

CDR3aa: ASSLISGRPSGELF
v_gene: TRBV7-2
j_gene: TRBJ2-2

CDR3aa: ASSYAAADTEAF
v_gene: TRBV6-5
j_gene: TRBJ1-1

CDR3aa: ASSEGLRETQY
v_gene: TRBV10-1
j_gene: TRBJ2-5

CDR3aa: ASRTQGINTEAF
v_gene: TRBV7-2
j_gene: TRBJ1-1

CDR3aa: ATSVRTGYGYT
v_gene: TRBV15
j_gene: TRBJ1-2

CDR3aa: ASSQRGGGSEYNEQF
v_gene: TRBV14
j_gene: TRBJ2-1

CDR3aa: ATSRDPQLFANTGELF
v_gene: TRBV15
j_gene: TRBJ2-2

CDR3aa: ASSKEPGQGAFGAYEQY
v_gene: TRBV21-1
j_gene: TRBJ2-7

CDR3aa: ASSIRGRHDYGYT
v_gene: TRBV19
j_gene: TRBJ1-2

CDR3aa: ASSQRQGNTEAF
v_gene: TRBV5-5
j_gene: TRBJ1-1

CDR3aa: ASSKRMTGLNIQY
v_gene: TRBV13
j_gene: TRBJ2-4

CDR3aa: ASSPRQGPYEQY
v_gene: TRBV18
j_gene: TRBJ2-7

CDR3aa: ASSYSTNNGNNEQF
v_gene: TRBV6-5
j_gene: TRBJ2-1

CDR3aa: ASSTKTGADTEAF
v_gene: TRBV18
j_gene: TRBJ1-1

CDR3aa: ATSRGWGARTDTQY
v_gene: TRBV15
j_gene: TRBJ2-3

CDR3aa: ASRPPAGSDGAF
v_gene: TRBV28
j_gene: TRBJ1-1

CDR3aa: ASSSGQGYRTEAF
v_gene: TRBV27
j_gene: TRBJ1-1

CDR3aa: ASSSNGVNYGYT
v_gene: TRBV7-9
j_gene: TRBJ1-2

CDR3aa: ASREYSYNEQF
v_gene: TRBV5-1
j_gene: TRBJ2-1

CDR3aa: ASSSTATGEYGYT
v_gene: TRBV7-9
j_gene: TRBJ1-2

CDR3aa: ASSVPSGPLSTDTQY
v_gene: TRBV19
j_gene: TRBJ2-3

CDR3aa: ASSLQGRLAGGDTQY
v_gene: TRBV27
j_gene: TRBJ2-3

CDR3aa: ASSSTTGGRTEAF
v_gene: TRBV7-3
j_gene: TRBJ1-1

CDR3aa: ASSLEEASGGPGETQY
v_gene: TRBV28
j_gene: TRBJ2-5

CDR3aa: ASSRLGLGSDEQF
v_gene: TRBV14
j_gene: TRBJ2-1

CDR3aa: ASSTHTGGGQPQH
v_gene: TRBV19
j_gene: TRBJ1-5

CDR3aa: ATRAQGAYQETQY
v_gene: TRBV15
j_gene: TRBJ2-5

CDR3aa: ASSQARGRDGYT
v_gene: TRBV4-3
j_gene: TRBJ1-2

CDR3aa: ASSTGRGQLNTEAF
v_gene: TRBV5-4
j_gene: TRBJ1-1

CDR3aa: ASRSGTSGDTQY
v_gene: TRBV6-5
j_gene: TRBJ2-3

CDR3aa: ASSDSDHNEQF
v_gene: TRBV6-4
j_gene: TRBJ2-1

CDR3aa: ASRIATGGQPQH
v_gene: TRBV10-2
j_gene: TRBJ1-5

CDR3aa: ASSIQGTWGYT
v_gene: TRBV6-5
j_gene: TRBJ1-2

CDR3aa: ASSLGVGQGGAGNTIY
v_gene: TRBV7-2
j_gene: TRBJ1-3

CDR3aa: ASSDRTSAETQY
v_gene: TRBV2
j_gene: TRBJ2-5

CDR3aa: ASSYGDSPLH
v_gene: TRBV6-6
j_gene: TRBJ1-6

CDR3aa: ASTPGTGGFHEQY
v_gene: TRBV7-8
j_gene: TRBJ2-7

CDR3aa: ASSFSGENTEAF
v_gene: TRBV7-9
j_gene: TRBJ1-1

CDR3aa: ASSLGHPSSTEAF
v_gene: TRBV5-1
j_gene: TRBJ1-1

CDR3aa: ASSDSTGGADTQY
v_gene: TRBV6-4
j_gene: TRBJ2-3